A selection of T cell receptor beta chains follows, all from one sample in a study of blood T cell repertoires in COVID-19. Clones were sequenced by immunoSEQ multiplex PCR, and TCRdb holds only the in-frame ones, with some missing. Counted here are roughly 260,000 clones, about four fifths occurring once; the ten biggest clones make up around 2.9%. The sequenced sample consisted of peripheral blood. Every receptor here comes from a woman aged 18-30 years with acute or convalescent COVID-19. CDR3s leave out the opening cysteine and the closing phenylalanine or tryptophan. The order of the fields is V gene, CDR3 protein.

TRBV6-5	ASKNGYEQY
TRBV6-2/TRBV6-3	ASSLRSVSTDTQY
TRBV7-9	ASTSILAGDTGELF
TRBV5-1	ASSGGLAMEKLF
TRBV9	ASSVSTSTDTQY
TRBV5-4	ASSLRLAGGETQY
TRBV6-2/TRBV6-3	ASSSGLASLPEAF
TRBV29-1	SVEGTSGSYEQY
TRBV6-2/TRBV6-3	ASSLLTEAF
TRBV4-3	ASSRDRQGPNSPLH
TRBV28	ARDRLAPTGELF
TRBV5-1	ASSFQAGGGTEQY
TRBV7-9	ASGSGDEKLF
TRBV30	AWSPGTSGNNEQF
TRBV7-9	ASSFGQGGETQY
TRBV4-1	ASSQDGASGREGNEQF
TRBV6-5	ASSRGQGKGALH
TRBV7-9	ASSLIGGASQNSPLH
TRBV19	ASSRATGEGTSGELF
TRBV18	ASSPAGTSGSGKTQY
TRBV6-5	ASRGGERSYNEQF
TRBV7-9	ASSPSGVLSSYEQY
TRBV6-5	ASSYFPEASGNTIY
TRBV5-1	ASSFEGTSVYNEQF
TRBV28	ASTYDRGGYTGELF
TRBV7-2	ASSDRAGSGANVLT
TRBV18	ASSTFGQFRTEAF
TRBV6-2/TRBV6-3	ASSYTGTGRRIAKNIQY
TRBV20-1	SASFWAGSNTEAF
TRBV2	ASSEVDYLGRSRYEQY
TRBV18	ASSPSGTSGRVPGANVLT
TRBV4-1	ASSQELKSSYNSPLH
TRBV19	ASSNTGGGNQPQH
TRBV18	ASSSSREGREQY
TRBV28	ASRMGQGPYEQY
TRBV7-8	ASSLEGGIGPNQPQH
TRBV29-1	SVAGVSNTGELF
TRBV4-1	PRVGTASANQETQY
TRBV14	ASSPLFAEAF
TRBV4-2	ASSQEIAGVQNEQF
TRBV4-3	ASSQDWFRLLNEQF